Each of the 5 T cell receptor beta chains below was sequenced from the same sample in a study of untreated major depressive disorder. TCRdb keeps only in-frame clones here, not all; method: immunoSEQ multiplex PCR. The top ten hold approximately 5.1% of the sample, which has over 20,000 clones, about 90% seen once. The sample taken for sequencing was CD4+ T cells from PBMCs. These receptors came from a woman aged 30 to 39 in good health.

The V call is TRBV7-9, the J call TRBJ1-1, with D tentatively TRBD1 (5 bases). The CDR3 consists of 13 residues. The ends were cut back, 3 bases at V and 3 bases at J, with 8 bases in the middle. Germline V lookup: CDR1 SEHNR, CDR2 FQNEAQ (reference sequence). In DNA form, the CDR3 reads TGTGCCAGCAGCTTCGGGGCAGACACTGAAGCTTTCTTT. Amino acids: CASSFGADTEAFF.

In its sample, this clone was seen once. This rearrangement joins TRBV7-2 to TRBJ1-2; D remains unclear. Trimming removed 1 base at V and 0 bases at J, with 12 bases between. The CDR3 loop spans 16 amino acids. Germline V lookup: CDR1 SGHTA, CDR2 FQGNSA. CDR3 region: CASSLGPGRTNYGYTF. CDR3 in DNA: TGTGCCAGCAGCTTAGGCCCCGGCAGGACTAACTATGGCTACACCTTC.

V and J are TRBV6-5 and TRBJ1-4; 7 bases are shared with TRBD1. The CDR3 has 15 residues. The germline V gene encodes CDR1 MNHEY and CDR2 SVGAGI. V trimming: 2 bases; J trimming: 3 bases; junction bases outside the gene matches: 3. CDR3 protein: CASSYVGGSNEKLFF. Here the CDR3 DNA reads TGTGCCAGCAGTTACGTAGGGGGCTCTAATGAAAAACTGTTTTTT.

DNA of the CDR3: TGTGCCTGGAGTGGAAGTGGGGGTATATCCCAAGAGACCCAGTACTTC. The encoded protein is CAWSGSGGISQETQYF. The chain has TRBV30 and TRBJ2-5; D might be TRBD1 or TRBD2, each matching 5 bases. Germline V gene lookup returns CDR1 GTSNPN and CDR2 SVGIG (reference sequence). Between the trimmed V and J ends, which lost 1 base and 1 base, there was a span of 16 bases. The CDR3 has 16 residues.

This chain connects TRBV18 to TRBJ2-5; the match to TRBD2 covers 13 bases. Unmatched junction bases numbered 0, after V lost 3 bases and J lost 2 bases. The CDR3 extends over 15 amino acids. Per germline, CDR1 KGHSH and CDR2 LQKENI. The DNA of the CDR3 is TGTGCCAGCTCACCGACTAGCGGGGGGCAAGAGACCCAGTACTTC. Protein product: CASSPTSGGQETQYF. Supplemented by reference TRBV18 and TRBJ2-5, the full variable domain reads NAGVMQNPRHLVRRRGQEARLRCSPMKGHSHVYWYRQLPEEGLKFMVYLQKENIIDESGMPKERFSAEFPKEGPSILRIQQVVRGDSAAYFCASSPTSGGQETQYFGPGTRLLVL.